This is a list of T cell receptor beta chains from one sample in a study of blood T cell repertoires in COVID-19. Generated by immunoSEQ multiplex PCR, the TCRdb table keeps only in-frame clones and is missing some. This table has about 200,000 clones, 70% to 85% appearing once. The sequencing input was peripheral blood. The receptors derive from a human donor with acute or convalescent COVID-19. The donor label of this sample is uncertain. The CDR3 runs from the conserved cysteine through the conserved F or W. The D gene is left open where the match is weak. Clone size, where shown, is once, few, many, or a class for clones that have expanded.

clone size: NA
J gene: TRBJ2-1
V gene: TRBV18
D gene: TRBD2
CDR3 protein: CASSPLAGQYNEQFF
CDR3 DNA: TGTGCCAGCTCACCCCTAGCGGGACAATACAATGAGCAGTTCTTC

clone size: NA
J gene: TRBJ2-5
V gene: TRBV7-2
D gene: NA
CDR3 protein: CASSRDFQTQYF
CDR3 DNA: TGTGCCAGCAGCCGGGATTTCCAGACCCAGTACTTC

clone size: NA
J gene: TRBJ2-2
V gene: TRBV7-3
D gene: TRBD2
CDR3 protein: CASRRLAGNTGELFF
CDR3 DNA: TGTGCCAGCAGACGACTAGCGGGGAACACCGGGGAGCTGTTTTTT

clone size: NA
J gene: TRBJ2-3
V gene: TRBV5-4
D gene: NA
CDR3 protein: CASSRRGGDTQYF
CDR3 DNA: TGTGCCAGCAGCCGTAGGGGAGGAGATACGCAGTATTTT

clone size: NA
J gene: TRBJ2-2
V gene: TRBV6-2/TRBV6-3
D gene: NA
CDR3 protein: CASSYVRRTNTGELFF
CDR3 DNA: TGTGCCAGCAGTTATGTTCGGAGGACGAACACCGGGGAGCTGTTTTTT

clone size: NA
J gene: TRBJ2-7
V gene: TRBV5-1
D gene: NA
CDR3 protein: CASSPDGTGTYEQYF
CDR3 DNA: TGCGCCAGCAGCCCAGATGGCACAGGGACCTACGAGCAGTACTTC

clone size: NA
J gene: TRBJ1-2
V gene: TRBV29-1
D gene: NA
CDR3 protein: CSASGFLYGYTF
CDR3 DNA: TGCAGCGCATCCGGGTTCCTCTATGGCTACACCTTC

clone size: NA
J gene: TRBJ1-2
V gene: TRBV5-4
D gene: NA
CDR3 protein: CASSQDRGNYGYTF
CDR3 DNA: TGTGCCAGCAGTCAGGACCGAGGGAACTATGGCTACACCTTC

clone size: NA
J gene: TRBJ2-5
V gene: TRBV7-2
D gene: NA
CDR3 protein: CASATGFGYQETQYF
CDR3 DNA: TGTGCCAGCGCCACGGGGTTCGGGTACCAAGAGACCCAGTACTTC

clone size: NA
J gene: TRBJ1-2
V gene: TRBV28
D gene: NA
CDR3 protein: CASSSPDYTDGYTF
CDR3 DNA: TGTGCCAGCAGCTCTCCCGATTATACTGATGGCTACACCTTC

clone size: NA
J gene: TRBJ1-2
V gene: TRBV18
D gene: TRBD1
CDR3 protein: CASSPRDREGGYTF
CDR3 DNA: TGTGCCAGCTCACCCAGGGACAGGGAAGGTGGCTACACCTTC

clone size: once
J gene: TRBJ1-5
V gene: TRBV27
D gene: NA
CDR3 protein: CASSSGLSPLHQPQHF
CDR3 DNA: TGTGCCAGCAGTTCAGGGTTATCCCCCCTTCATCAGCCCCAGCATTTT

clone size: few
J gene: TRBJ1-3
V gene: TRBV12-3/TRBV12-4
D gene: NA
CDR3 protein: CASSPTGGNTIYF
CDR3 DNA: TGTGCCAGCAGCCCGACAGGTGGAAACACCATATATTTT

clone size: few
J gene: TRBJ2-6
V gene: TRBV2
D gene: TRBD2
CDR3 protein: CASRGTSLGSGANVLTF
CDR3 DNA: TGTGCCAGCAGGGGGACTAGCTTAGGGTCTGGGGCCAACGTCCTGACTTTC

clone size: NA
J gene: TRBJ1-1
V gene: TRBV11-2
D gene: NA
CDR3 protein: CASSLQGQLNTEAFF
CDR3 DNA: TGTGCCAGCAGCTTACAGGGGCAGCTAAACACTGAAGCTTTCTTT

clone size: NA
J gene: TRBJ2-3
V gene: TRBV6-2/TRBV6-3
D gene: NA
CDR3 protein: CASSFHTSTDTQYF
CDR3 DNA: TGTGCCAGCAGTTTCCATACTAGCACAGATACGCAGTATTTT